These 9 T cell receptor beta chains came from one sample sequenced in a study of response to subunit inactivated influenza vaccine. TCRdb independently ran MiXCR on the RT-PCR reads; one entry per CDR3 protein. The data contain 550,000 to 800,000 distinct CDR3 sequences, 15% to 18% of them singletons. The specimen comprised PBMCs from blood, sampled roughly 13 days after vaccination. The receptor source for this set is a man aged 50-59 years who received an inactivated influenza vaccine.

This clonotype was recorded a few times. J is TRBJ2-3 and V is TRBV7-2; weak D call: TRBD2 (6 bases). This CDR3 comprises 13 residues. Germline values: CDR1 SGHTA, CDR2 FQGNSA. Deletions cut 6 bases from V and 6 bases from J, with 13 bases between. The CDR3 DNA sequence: TGTGCCAGCAGACGGGGCGGGGTTGATACGCAGTATTTT. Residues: CASRRGGVDTQYF. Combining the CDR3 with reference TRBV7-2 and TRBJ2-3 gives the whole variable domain GAGVSQSPSNKVTEKGKDVELRCDPISGHTALYWYRQSLGQGLEFLIYFQGNSAPDKSGLPSDRFSAERTGGSVSTLTIQRTQQEDSAVYLCASRRGGVDTQYFGPGTRLTVL.

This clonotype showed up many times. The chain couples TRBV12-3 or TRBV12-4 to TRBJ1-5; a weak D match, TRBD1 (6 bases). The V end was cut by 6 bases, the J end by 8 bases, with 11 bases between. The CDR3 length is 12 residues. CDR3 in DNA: TGTGCCAGCAGGCGAGGGGGGGAGCCCCAGCATTTT. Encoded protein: CASRRGGEPQHF.

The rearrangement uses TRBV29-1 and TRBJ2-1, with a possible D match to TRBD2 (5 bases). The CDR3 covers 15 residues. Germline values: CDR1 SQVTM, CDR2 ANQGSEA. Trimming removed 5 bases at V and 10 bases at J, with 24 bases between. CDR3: CSVRVWESRRGEQFF. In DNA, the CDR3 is TGCAGCGTTAGAGTCTGGGAGTCCCGGCGAGGAGAGCAGTTCTTC.

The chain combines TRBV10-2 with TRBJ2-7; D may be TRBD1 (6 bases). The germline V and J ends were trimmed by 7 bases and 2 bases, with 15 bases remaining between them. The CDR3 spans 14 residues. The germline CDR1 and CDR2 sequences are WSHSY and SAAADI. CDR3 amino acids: CASTTQGPTYEQYF. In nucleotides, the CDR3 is TGCGCCAGCACAACACAGGGCCCAACCTACGAGCAGTACTTC.

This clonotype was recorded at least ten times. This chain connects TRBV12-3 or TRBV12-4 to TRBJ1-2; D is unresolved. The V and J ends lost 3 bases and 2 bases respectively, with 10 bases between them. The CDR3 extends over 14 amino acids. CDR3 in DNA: TGTGCCAGCAGTTTTGATGGATCCAACTATGGCTACACCTTC. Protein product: CASSFDGSNYGYTF.

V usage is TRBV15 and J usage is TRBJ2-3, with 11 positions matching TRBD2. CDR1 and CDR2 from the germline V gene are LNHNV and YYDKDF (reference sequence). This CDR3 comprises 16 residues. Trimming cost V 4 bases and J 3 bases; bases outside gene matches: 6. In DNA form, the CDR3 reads TGTGCCACCAGCAAAGATAGCGGGAGGGCAACAGATACGCAGTATTTT. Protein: CATSKDSGRATDTQYF.

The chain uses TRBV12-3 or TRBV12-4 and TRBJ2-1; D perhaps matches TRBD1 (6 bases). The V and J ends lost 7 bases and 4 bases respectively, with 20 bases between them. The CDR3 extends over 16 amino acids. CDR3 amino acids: CASIPSGTGLYNEQFF. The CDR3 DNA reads TGTGCCAGCATCCCTTCGGGTACAGGGCTATACAATGAGCAGTTCTTC.

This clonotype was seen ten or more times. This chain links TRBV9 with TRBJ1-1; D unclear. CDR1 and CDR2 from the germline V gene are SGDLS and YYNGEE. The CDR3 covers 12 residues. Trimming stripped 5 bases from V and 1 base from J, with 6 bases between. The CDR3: CASRGTNTEAFF. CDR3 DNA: TGTGCCAGCAGGGGAACGAACACTGAAGCTTTCTTT.

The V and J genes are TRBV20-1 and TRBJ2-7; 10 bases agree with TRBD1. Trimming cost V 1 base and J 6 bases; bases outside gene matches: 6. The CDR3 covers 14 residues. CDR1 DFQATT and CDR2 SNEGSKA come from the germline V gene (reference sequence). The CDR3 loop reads CSARVSRTGGEQYF. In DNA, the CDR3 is TGCAGTGCTAGAGTGTCCAGGACAGGGGGCGAGCAGTACTTC.